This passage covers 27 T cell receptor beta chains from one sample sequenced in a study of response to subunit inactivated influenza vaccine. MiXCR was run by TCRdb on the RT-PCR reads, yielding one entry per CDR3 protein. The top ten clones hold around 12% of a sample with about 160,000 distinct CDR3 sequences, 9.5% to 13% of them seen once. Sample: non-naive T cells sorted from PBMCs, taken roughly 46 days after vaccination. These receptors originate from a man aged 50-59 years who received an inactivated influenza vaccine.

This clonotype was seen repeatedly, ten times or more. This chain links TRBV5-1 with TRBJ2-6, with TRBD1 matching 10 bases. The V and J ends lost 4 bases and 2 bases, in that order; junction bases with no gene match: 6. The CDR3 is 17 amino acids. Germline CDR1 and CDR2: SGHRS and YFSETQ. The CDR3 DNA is TGCGCCAGCAGCAAAACCGGGACAGGGGCTGGGGCCAACGTCCTGACTTTC. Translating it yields CASSKTGTGAGANVLTF. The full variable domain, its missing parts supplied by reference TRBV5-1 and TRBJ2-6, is KAGVTQTPRYLIKTRGQQVTLSCSPISGHRSVSWYQQTPGQGLQFLFEYFSETQRNKGNFPGRFSGRQFSNSRSEMNVSTLELGDSALYLCASSKTGTGAGANVLTFGAGSRLTVL.

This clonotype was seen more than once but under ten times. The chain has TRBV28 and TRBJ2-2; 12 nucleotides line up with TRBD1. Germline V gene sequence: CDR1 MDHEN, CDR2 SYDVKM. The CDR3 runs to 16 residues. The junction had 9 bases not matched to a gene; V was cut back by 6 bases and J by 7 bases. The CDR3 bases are TGTGCCAGCAGATCGGGACAGGGGGCGTCATACGGGGAGCTGTTTTTT. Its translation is CASRSGQGASYGELFF. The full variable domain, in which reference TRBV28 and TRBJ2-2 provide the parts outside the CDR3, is DVKVTQSSRYLVKRTGEKVFLECVQDMDHENMFWYRQDPGLGLRLIYFSYDVKMKEKGDIPEGYSVSREKKERFSLILESASTNQTSMYLCASRSGQGASYGELFFGEGSRLTVL.

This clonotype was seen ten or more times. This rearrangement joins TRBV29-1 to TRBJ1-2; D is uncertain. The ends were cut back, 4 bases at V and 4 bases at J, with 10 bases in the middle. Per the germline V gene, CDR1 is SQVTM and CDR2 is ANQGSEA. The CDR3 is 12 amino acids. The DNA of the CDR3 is TGCAGCGTTGGCCCAGGAGCCTATGGCTACACCTTC. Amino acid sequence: CSVGPGAYGYTF.

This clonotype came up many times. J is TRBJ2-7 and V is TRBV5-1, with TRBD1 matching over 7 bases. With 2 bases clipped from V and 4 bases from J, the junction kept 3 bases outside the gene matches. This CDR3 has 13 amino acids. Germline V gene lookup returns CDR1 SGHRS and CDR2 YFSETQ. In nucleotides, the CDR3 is TGCGCCAGCAGCTTAGGGGGACAGTACGAGCAGTACTTC. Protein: CASSLGGQYEQYF.

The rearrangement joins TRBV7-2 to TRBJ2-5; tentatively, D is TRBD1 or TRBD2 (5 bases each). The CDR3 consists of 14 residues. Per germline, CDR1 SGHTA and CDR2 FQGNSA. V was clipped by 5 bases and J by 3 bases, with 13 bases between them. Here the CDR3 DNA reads TGTGCCAGCAGCCGTACCGGGACGGAAGAGACCCAGTACTTC. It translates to CASSRTGTEETQYF.

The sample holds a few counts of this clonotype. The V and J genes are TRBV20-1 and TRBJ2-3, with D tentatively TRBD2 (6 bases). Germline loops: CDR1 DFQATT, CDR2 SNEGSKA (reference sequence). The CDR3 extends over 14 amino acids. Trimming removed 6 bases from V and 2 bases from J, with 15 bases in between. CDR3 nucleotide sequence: TGCAGTGCCTATCGGGCGGGGTTCACAGATACGCAGTATTTT. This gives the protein CSAYRAGFTDTQYF.

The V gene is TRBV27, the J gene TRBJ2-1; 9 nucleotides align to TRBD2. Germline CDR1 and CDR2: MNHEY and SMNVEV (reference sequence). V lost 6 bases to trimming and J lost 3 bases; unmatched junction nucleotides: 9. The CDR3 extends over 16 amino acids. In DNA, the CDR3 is TGTGCCAGCAGCCCATGGGCGGGAGGGCTCTACAATGAGCAGTTCTTC. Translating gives CASSPWAGGLYNEQFF.

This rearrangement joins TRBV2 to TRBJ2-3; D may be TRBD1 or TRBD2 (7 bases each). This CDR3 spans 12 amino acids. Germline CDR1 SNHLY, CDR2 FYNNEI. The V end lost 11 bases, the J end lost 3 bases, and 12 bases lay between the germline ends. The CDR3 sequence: CACQGGTDTQYF. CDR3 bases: TGTGCCTGCCAGGGGGGGACAGATACGCAGTATTTT.

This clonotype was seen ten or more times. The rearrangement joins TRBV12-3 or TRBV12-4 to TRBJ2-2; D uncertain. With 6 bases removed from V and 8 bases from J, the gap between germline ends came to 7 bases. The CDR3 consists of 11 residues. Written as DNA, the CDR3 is TGTGCCAGCAGCCAAGGAGGGGAGCTGTTTTTT. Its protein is CASSQGGELFF.

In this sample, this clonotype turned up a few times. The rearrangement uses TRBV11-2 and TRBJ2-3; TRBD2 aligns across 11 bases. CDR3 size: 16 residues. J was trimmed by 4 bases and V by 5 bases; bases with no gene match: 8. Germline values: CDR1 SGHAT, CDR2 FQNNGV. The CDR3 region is CASSPRTSGFSDTQYF. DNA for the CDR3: TGTGCCAGCAGCCCTAGGACTAGCGGGTTTTCAGATACGCAGTATTTT. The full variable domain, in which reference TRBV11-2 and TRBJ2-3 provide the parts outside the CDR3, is EAGVAQSPRYKIIEKRQSVAFWCNPISGHATLYWYQQILGQGPKLLIQFQNNGVVDDSQLPKDRFSAERLKGVDSTLKIQPAKLEDSAVYLCASSPRTSGFSDTQYFGPGTRLTVL.

The CDR3, as DNA: TGTGCCAGCAGGGTCTTGGGGGGACCCGAGCAGTACTTC. This codes for CASRVLGGPEQYF. The chain couples TRBV6-1 to TRBJ2-7; tentative D call: TRBD2 (6 bases). The CDR3 is 13 amino acids. Germline loops: CDR1 MNHNS, CDR2 SASEGT. Between the trimmed V and J ends, which lost 6 bases and 6 bases, there was a span of 15 bases.

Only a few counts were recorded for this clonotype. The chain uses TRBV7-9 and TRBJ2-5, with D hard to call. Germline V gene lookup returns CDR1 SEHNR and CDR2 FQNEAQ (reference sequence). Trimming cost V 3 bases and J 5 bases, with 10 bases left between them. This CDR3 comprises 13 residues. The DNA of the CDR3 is TGTGCCAGCAGCTTTATCTCTTTGGAGACCCAGTACTTC. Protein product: CASSFISLETQYF.

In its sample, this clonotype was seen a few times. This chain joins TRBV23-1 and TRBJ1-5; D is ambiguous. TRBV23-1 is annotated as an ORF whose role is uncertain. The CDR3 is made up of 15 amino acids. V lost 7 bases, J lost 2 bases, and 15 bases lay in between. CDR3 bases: TGCGCCAGCAAACCATGGGGTAGTTGCAATCAGCCCCAGCATTTT. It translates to CASKPWGSCNQPQHF.

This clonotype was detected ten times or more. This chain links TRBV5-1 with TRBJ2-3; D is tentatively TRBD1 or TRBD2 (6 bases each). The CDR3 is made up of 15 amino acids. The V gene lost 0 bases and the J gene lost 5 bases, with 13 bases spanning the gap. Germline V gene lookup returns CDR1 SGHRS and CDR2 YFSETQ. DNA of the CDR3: TGCGCCAGCAGCTTGGTCCGGGGGCCGAAAGATACGCAGTATTTT. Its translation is CASSLVRGPKDTQYF.

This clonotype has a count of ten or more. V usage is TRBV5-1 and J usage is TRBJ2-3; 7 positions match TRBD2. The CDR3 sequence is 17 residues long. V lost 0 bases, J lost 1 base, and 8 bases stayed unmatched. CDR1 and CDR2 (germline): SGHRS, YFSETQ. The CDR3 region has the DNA TGCGCCAGCAGCTTGGTCTCCAGCGGGGAAGGCACAGATACGCAGTATTTT. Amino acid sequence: CASSLVSSGEGTDTQYF.

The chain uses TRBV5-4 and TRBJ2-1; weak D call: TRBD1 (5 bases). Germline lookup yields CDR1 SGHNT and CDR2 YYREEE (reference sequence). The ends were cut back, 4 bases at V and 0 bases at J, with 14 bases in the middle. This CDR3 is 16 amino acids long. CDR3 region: CASSIQAYSSYNEQFF. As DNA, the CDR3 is TGTGCCAGCAGCATACAGGCCTACAGCTCCTACAATGAGCAGTTCTTC.

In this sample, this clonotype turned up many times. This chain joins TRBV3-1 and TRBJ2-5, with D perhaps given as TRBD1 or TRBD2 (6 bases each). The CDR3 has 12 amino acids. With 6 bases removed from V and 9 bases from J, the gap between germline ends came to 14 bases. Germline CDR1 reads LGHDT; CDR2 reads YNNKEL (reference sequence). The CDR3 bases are TGTGCCAGCAGGGGAGAGAGGGGGGCCCAGTACTTC. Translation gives CASRGERGAQYF.

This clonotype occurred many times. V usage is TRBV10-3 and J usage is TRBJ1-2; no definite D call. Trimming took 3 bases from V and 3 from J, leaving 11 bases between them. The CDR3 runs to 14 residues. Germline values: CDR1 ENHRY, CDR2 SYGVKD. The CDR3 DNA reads TGTGCCATCAGTGACTCAAAGGAAGACTATGGCTACACCTTC. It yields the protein CAISDSKEDYGYTF.

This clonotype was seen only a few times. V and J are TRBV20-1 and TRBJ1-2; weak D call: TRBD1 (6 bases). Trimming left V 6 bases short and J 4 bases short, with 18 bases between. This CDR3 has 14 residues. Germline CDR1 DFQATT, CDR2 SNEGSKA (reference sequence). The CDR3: CSAEEDSTRYGYTF. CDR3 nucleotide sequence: TGCAGTGCGGAAGAGGACAGCACCCGCTATGGCTACACCTTC.

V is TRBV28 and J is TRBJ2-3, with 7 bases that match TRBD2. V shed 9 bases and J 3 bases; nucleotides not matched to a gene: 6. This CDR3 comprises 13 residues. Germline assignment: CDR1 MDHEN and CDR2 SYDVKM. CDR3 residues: CASSARGTDTQYF. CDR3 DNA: TGTGCCAGTTCGGCGCGGGGGACAGATACGCAGTATTTT.

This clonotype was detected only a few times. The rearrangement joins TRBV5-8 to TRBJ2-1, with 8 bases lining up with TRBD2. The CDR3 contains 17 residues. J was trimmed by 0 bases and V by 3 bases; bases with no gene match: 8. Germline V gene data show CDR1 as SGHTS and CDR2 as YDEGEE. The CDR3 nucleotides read TGTGCCAGCAGCTATCCTATAGCGGGAAGCTCCTACAATGAGCAGTTCTTC. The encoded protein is CASSYPIAGSSYNEQFF.

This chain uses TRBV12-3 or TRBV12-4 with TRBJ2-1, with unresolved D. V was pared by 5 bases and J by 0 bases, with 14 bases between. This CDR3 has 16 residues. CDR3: CASSALLGISYNEQFF. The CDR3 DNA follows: TGTGCCAGCAGTGCATTATTGGGGATCTCCTACAATGAGCAGTTCTTC.

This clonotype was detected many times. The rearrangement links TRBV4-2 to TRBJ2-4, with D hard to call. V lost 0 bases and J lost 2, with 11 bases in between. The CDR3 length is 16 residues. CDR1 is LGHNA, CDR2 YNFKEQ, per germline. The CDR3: CASSQDLLLTKNIQYF. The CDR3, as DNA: TGTGCCAGCAGCCAAGATCTGCTTCTGACCAAAAACATTCAGTACTTC.

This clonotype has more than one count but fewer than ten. The CDR3 DNA follows: TGTGCCAGCAAAAAACAGGGGACTAATGAAAAACTGTTTTTT. Its protein is CASKKQGTNEKLFF. The chain uses TRBV2 and TRBJ1-4, with TRBD1 identical over 7 bases. Germline lookup yields CDR1 SNHLY and CDR2 FYNNEI. Trimming at V came to 7 bases and at J to 2 bases, leaving 4 bases not matched to a gene. This CDR3 spans 14 amino acids. Full variable domain (rest looked up from reference TRBV2 and TRBJ1-4): EPEVTQTPSHQVTQMGQEVILRCVPISNHLYFYWYRQILGQKVEFLVSFYNNEISEKSEIFDDQFSVERPDGSNFTLKIRSTKLEDSAMYFCASKKQGTNEKLFFGSGTQLSVL.

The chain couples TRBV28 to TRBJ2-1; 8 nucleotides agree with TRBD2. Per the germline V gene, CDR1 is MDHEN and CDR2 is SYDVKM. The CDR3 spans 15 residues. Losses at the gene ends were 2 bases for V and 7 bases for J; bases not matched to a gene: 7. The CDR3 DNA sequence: TGTGCCAGCAGTTTAAGTGGGACTAGTCGGAATGAGCAGTTCTTC. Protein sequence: CASSLSGTSRNEQFF.

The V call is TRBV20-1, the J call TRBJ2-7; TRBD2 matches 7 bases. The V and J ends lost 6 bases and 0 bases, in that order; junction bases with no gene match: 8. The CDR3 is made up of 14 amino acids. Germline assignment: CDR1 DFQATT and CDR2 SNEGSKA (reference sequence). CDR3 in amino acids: CSARAAGSSYEQYF. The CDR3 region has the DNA TGCAGTGCCCGCGCAGCGGGAAGCTCCTACGAGCAGTACTTC.

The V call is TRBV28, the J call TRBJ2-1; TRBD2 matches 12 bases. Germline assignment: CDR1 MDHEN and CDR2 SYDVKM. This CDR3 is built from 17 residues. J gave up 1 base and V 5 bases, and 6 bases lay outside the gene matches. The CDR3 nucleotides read TGTGCCAGCAGTACCCAGACTAGCGGGAGATCCTACAATGAGCAGTTCTTC. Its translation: CASSTQTSGRSYNEQFF.